Shown below are 23 T cell receptor beta chains from a single sample sequenced in a study of T cell repertoires in cytomegalovirus infection. TCRdb reprocessed the reads with MiXCR, giving one entry per CDR3 protein. This sample yields about 490,000 distinct CDR3 sequences, of which more than 15% are seen a single time; roughly a quarter belongs to the top ten. The sample comprised CD8+ T cells from PBMCs. The receptors derive from a human donor in good health (CMV status not recorded). Some clones in this sample may be carry-over from other donors' samples.

Comment on this clonotype: This may stem from a read error, because a much larger clone lies one nucleotide away. The V call is TRBV4-2, the J call TRBJ1-1, with no clear D. CDR1 LGHNA and CDR2 YNFKEQ come from the germline V gene. Between the trimmed V and J ends, which lost 4 bases and 1 base, there was a span of 10 bases. The CDR3 covers 14 residues. The CDR3: CASSPKGWNTEAFF. Written as DNA, the CDR3 is TGTGCCAGCAGCCCCAAGGGATGGAACACTGAAGCTTTCTTT.

The rearrangement links TRBV19 to TRBJ2-2; 9 bases are shared with TRBD1. Per the germline V gene, CDR1 is LNHDA and CDR2 is SQIVND (reference sequence). This CDR3 has 17 residues. Trimming at V came to 7 bases and at J to 0 bases, leaving 9 bases not matched to a gene. The CDR3 sequence is CASTKKQGAPNTGELFF. CDR3 nucleotide sequence: TGTGCCAGTACCAAAAAACAGGGGGCGCCGAACACCGGGGAGCTGTTTTTT.

This clonotype has a handful of counts. The V gene is TRBV2, the J gene TRBJ2-7; D unresolved. V was trimmed by 8 bases and J by 0 bases, leaving 11 bases between them. Germline assignment: CDR1 SNHLY and CDR2 FYNNEI. CDR3 size: 13 residues. CDR3 DNA sequence: TGTGCCAGCCTCTCAGGAAGCTCCTACGAGCAGTACTTC. This translates into CASLSGSSYEQYF.

There are many counts of this clonotype. The CDR3: CASGLVKCGEHEQYF. The CDR3 DNA follows: TGTGCTAGTGGTTTGGTAAAATGTGGAGAACACGAGCAGTACTTC. The V gene is TRBV12-5, the J gene TRBJ2-7; D is ambiguous. Trimming took 0 bases from V and 5 from J, leaving 14 bases between them. CDR1 and CDR2 from the germline V gene are LGHNT and FRNRAP. The CDR3 is 15 residues long.

This clonotype was detected many times. This sequence joins TRBV19 and TRBJ1-5; D unclear. Germline V CDR1 and CDR2: LNHDA, SQIVND (reference sequence). V was cut by 10 bases and J by 4 bases, with 26 bases left in between. The CDR3 consists of 17 residues. In nucleotides, the CDR3 is TGTGCCACTACAAGTCACGACGGAATCTTAGCAAATCAGCCCCAGCATTTT. Translated, it gives CATTSHDGILANQPQHF.

This clonotype has at least ten counts. The chain has TRBV28 and TRBJ2-2; 7 bases agree with TRBD1. Germline values: CDR1 MDHEN, CDR2 SYDVKM. The CDR3 loop spans 17 amino acids. V was pared by 4 bases and J by 7 bases, with 15 bases of the junction left unmatched. CDR3 in DNA: TGTGCCAGCAGTTCAAATCTATTGACAGGGACGTACGGGGAGCTGTTTTTT. As protein: CASSSNLLTGTYGELFF.

This chain uses TRBV15 with TRBJ2-1; the match to TRBD2 covers 16 bases. Germline V CDR1 and CDR2: LNHNV, YYDKDF (reference sequence). The CDR3 consists of 18 residues. J lost 4 bases, V lost 1 base, and 4 bases had no gene match. In nucleotides, the CDR3 is TGTGCCACCAGCAGAGTGGGGACTAGCGGGAGGGTATACAATGAGCAGTTCTTC. Its translation: CATSRVGTSGRVYNEQFF.

This clonotype turned up a few times. This chain joins TRBV19 and TRBJ2-7, with TRBD2 matching 11 bases. CDR1 is LNHDA and CDR2 is SQIVND in the germline V gene (reference sequence). V shed 3 bases and J 4 bases; nucleotides not matched to a gene: 8. The CDR3 is 16 amino acids. CDR3 sequence (DNA): TGTGCCAGTAGTATGACTAGCGGGACCCAGGAGTACGAGCAGTACTTC. Translated, it gives CASSMTSGTQEYEQYF.

Details on this clonotype: The junction departs from germline at one end; a sequencing error may be responsible. This chain uses TRBV27 with TRBJ2-2, with D tentatively TRBD2 (6 bases). Looked up from germline, CDR1 is MNHEY and CDR2 is SMNVEV (reference sequence). CDR3 length: 15 residues. The CDR3 bases are TGTGCCATCAGTACCGGGACTTGGAACACCGGGGAGCTGTTTTTT. The encoded protein is CAISTGTWNTGELFF.

This clonotype was seen more than once but under ten times. V and J are TRBV12-3 or TRBV12-4 and TRBJ2-5; D gene uncertain. CDR3 length: 16 residues. V lost 6 bases and J 0 bases, leaving 17 bases between the germline ends. The CDR3 is CASRPTYDYHQETQYF. CDR3 in DNA: TGTGCCAGCAGACCTACATACGATTACCACCAAGAGACCCAGTACTTC.

This chain uses TRBV27 with TRBJ2-7; TRBD2 agrees at 8 bases. Germline trimming cut 5 bases from V and 9 bases from J; bases unmatched to any gene: 15. Germline V gene data show CDR1 as MNHEY and CDR2 as SMNVEV (reference sequence). The CDR3 length is 15 residues. CDR3 protein: CASSLGVSGTLGQYF. CDR3 DNA sequence: TGTGCCAGCAGTCTGGGGGTTAGCGGGACCCTAGGGCAGTACTTC.

A remark on this clonotype: This clone may be a read error of a much larger clone one base away. V usage is TRBV25-1 and J usage is TRBJ2-7, with TRBD1 matching over 7 bases. Per germline, CDR1 MGHDK and CDR2 SYGVNS. After removal of 6 bases from V and 2 bases from J, the junction contained 4 bases not matched to a gene. The CDR3 sequence is 13 residues long. This CDR3 is CASRSTGPYEQYF. CDR3 sequence (DNA): TGTGCCAGCAGATCGACAGGGCCCTACGAGCAGTACTTC.

The CDR3 loop is CSVENGEDEQFF. The CDR3 DNA reads as TGCAGCGTTGAAAACGGGGAGGATGAGCAGTTCTTC. The J gene is TRBJ2-1, the V gene TRBV29-1; weak D call: TRBD2 (6 bases). V shed 2 bases and J shed 8 bases, with 10 bases lying between them. Germline values: CDR1 SQVTM, CDR2 ANQGSEA. The CDR3 totals 12 residues.

The chain is built from TRBV6-2 or TRBV6-3 and TRBJ1-1; 8 bases line up with TRBD1. Germline assignment: CDR1 MNHEY and CDR2 SVGEGT. This CDR3 comprises 14 residues. V shed 10 bases, J shed 5 bases, and the junction held 12 bases outside the gene matches. The CDR3 DNA reads TGTGCCATCTCACCGCCAGGGGGCTTGACTGAAGCTTTCTTT. This sequence encodes CAISPPGGLTEAFF.

This clonotype was counted a few times. The CDR3 loop is CATSDSPGLAAYNEQFF. The CDR3 nucleotides read TGTGCCACCAGTGATTCGCCGGGACTAGCGGCCTACAATGAGCAGTTCTTC. The chain has TRBV24-1 and TRBJ2-1; 11 bases fit TRBD2. This CDR3 has 17 residues. V shed 2 bases, J shed 2 bases, and the junction held 4 bases outside the gene matches. Germline CDR1 and CDR2: KGHDR and SFDVKD.

This clonotype was counted only a few times. DNA for the CDR3: TGTGCCAGCAGCACGGACAGGGGTATAGAGCAGTACTTC. Protein: CASSTDRGIEQYF. The chain carries TRBV5-5 and TRBJ2-7; 9 bases fit TRBD1. V was pared by 4 bases and J by 7 bases, with 6 bases of the junction left unmatched. Germline CDR1 is SGHKS and CDR2 is YYEKEE (reference sequence). This CDR3 has 13 amino acids. The full variable domain, its missing parts supplied by reference TRBV5-5 and TRBJ2-7, is DAGVTQSPTHLIKTRGQQVTLRCSPISGHKSVSWYQQVLGQGPQFIFQYYEKEERGRGNFPDRFSARQFPNYSSELNVNALLLGDSALYLCASSTDRGIEQYFGPGTRLTVT.

The rearrangement links TRBV27 to TRBJ2-7; TRBD1 matches at 10 bases. V lost 5 bases and J lost 3; bases outside the gene matches: 7. Germline CDR1 and CDR2: MNHEY and SMNVEV (reference sequence). This CDR3 comprises 15 residues. CDR3 sequence (DNA): TGTGCCAGCAGTCCTGACAGGGGGCGATTCTACGAGCAGTACTTC. Encoded protein: CASSPDRGRFYEQYF.

This clonotype has at least ten counts. The chain links TRBV27 to TRBJ2-7, with TRBD1 matching over 7 bases. J was trimmed by 3 bases and V by 6 bases; bases with no gene match: 5. Germline V gives CDR1 MNHEY, CDR2 SMNVEV (reference sequence). The CDR3 runs to 13 residues. CDR3 DNA sequence: TGTGCCAGCAGCGACAGGGTCCTCTACGAGCAGTACTTC. It yields the protein CASSDRVLYEQYF.

This clonotype appeared a single time. This chain connects TRBV2 to TRBJ1-5; 9 positions agree with TRBD1. V trimming: 10 bases; J trimming: 8 bases; junction bases outside the gene matches: 6. The germline V gene has CDR1 SNHLY and CDR2 FYNNEI. The CDR3 spans 12 residues. The CDR3 sequence is CAIQDRGEPQHF. Written as DNA, the CDR3 is TGTGCCATACAGGACAGGGGTGAGCCCCAGCATTTT.

This clonotype was seen more than once but under ten times. The chain is built from TRBV20-1 and TRBJ2-7; 9 bases line up with TRBD1. The CDR3 spans 15 residues. CDR1 and CDR2 from the germline V gene are DFQATT and SNEGSKA (reference sequence). V was pared by 0 bases and J by 1 base, with 4 bases of the junction left unmatched. The CDR3 region has the DNA TGCAGTGCTAGAGATCTAGGACAGGGGTCCTACGAGCAGTACTTC. Amino acids: CSARDLGQGSYEQYF.

CDR3 loop: CASSPGNLVEAFF. Written as DNA, the CDR3 is TGTGCCAGCAGCCCTGGGAATTTGGTTGAAGCTTTCTTT. The V and J genes are TRBV27 and TRBJ1-1; D is ambiguous. Looked up from germline, CDR1 is MNHEY and CDR2 is SMNVEV (reference sequence). V lost 6 bases and J 7 bases, leaving 15 bases between the germline ends. The CDR3 is made up of 13 amino acids.

The rearrangement uses TRBV20-1 and TRBJ2-5, with 7 bases fitting TRBD2. The junction had 8 bases not matched to a gene; V was cut back by 3 bases and J by 4 bases. The CDR3 length is 14 residues. Germline-derived CDR1 and CDR2 are DFQATT and SNEGSKA (reference sequence). The CDR3 protein is CSARGGVFGETQYF. In nucleotides, the CDR3 is TGCAGTGCTAGGGGGGGGGTTTTCGGAGAGACCCAGTACTTC.

This clonotype was found a few times. The chain joins TRBV5-6 to TRBJ1-2; 7 bases are shared with TRBD1. Per germline, CDR1 SGHDT and CDR2 YYEEEE. The CDR3 is made up of 15 amino acids. The J segment lost 4 bases and the V segment lost 1 base, leaving 7 bases of the junction unmatched. This CDR3 is CASSLRRQGLYGYTF. DNA for the CDR3: TGTGCCAGCAGCTTGAGGAGACAGGGACTCTATGGCTACACCTTC.